Below, 20 T cell receptor beta chains from the same sample are listed, as sequenced in a study of chemoradiotherapy in HPV16-positive cancers (dated by TCRdb to the early 2020s). The method was the immunoSEQ multiplex PCR assay. Imported from immuneACCESS, the table was reduced by TCRdb to in-frame sequences with V and J called. These copies leave out some clones; in studies compared against another copy, an unresolved V gene accounts for under half, and the cause of the remainder is not known. The sample data list about 53,000 clones, and around nine tenths of these were observed just once. The top ten clones comprise less than 3.5% of the sample. Specimen: blood, collected from a patient who underwent chemoradiotherapy. Source of these receptors: a human donor with HPV-associated anogenital cancer.

The V call is TRBV2, the J call TRBJ1-4; the D is unclear. Germline-derived CDR1 and CDR2 are SNHLY and FYNNEI. The CDR3 contains 12 residues. Trimming shortened V by 9 bases and J by 8 bases, and 13 bases separated the two germline ends. CDR3 sequence: CASIGLGEKLFF. The CDR3 coding sequence is TGTGCCAGTATAGGGTTAGGCGAAAAACTGTTTTTT.

V and J are TRBV29-1 and TRBJ2-2, with TRBD1 identical over 11 bases. Germline assignment: CDR1 SQVTM and CDR2 ANQGSEA. V lost 6 bases to trimming and J lost 5 bases; unmatched junction nucleotides: 11. CDR3 length: 16 residues. CDR3 amino acids: CSVQARDRGKTGELFF. The DNA for the CDR3 is TGCAGCGTGCAAGCCCGGGACAGGGGGAAGACCGGGGAGCTGTTTTTT.

This chain joins TRBV19 and TRBJ2-2, with 9 bases fitting TRBD2. The CDR3 contains 17 residues. Germline trimming cut 4 bases from V and 5 bases from J; bases unmatched to any gene: 11. The germline gives CDR1 LNHDA, CDR2 SQIVND (reference sequence). The CDR3 region is CASSTSGATLRTGELFF. The CDR3 DNA reads as TGTGCCAGTAGTACTAGCGGGGCCACCCTACGGACCGGGGAGCTGTTTTTT.

This chain uses TRBV2 with TRBJ1-4; no clear D gene. V was shortened by 8 bases and J by 8 bases, with 6 bases between the two germline ends. The germline V gene encodes CDR1 SNHLY and CDR2 FYNNEI. The CDR3 loop spans 10 amino acids. The CDR3 sequence is CASWREKLFF. DNA for the CDR3: TGTGCCAGCTGGCGGGAAAAACTGTTTTTT.

CDR3 nucleotides: TGTGCCAGCAGCTTAGCGAGGGACAGGGGCGCAGTCTCACCCCTCCACTTT. Its translation: CASSLARDRGAVSPLHF. The rearrangement uses TRBV7-2 and TRBJ1-6, with 10 bases that match TRBD1. This CDR3 has 17 residues. The V gene end was trimmed by 0 bases and the J gene end by 10 bases; junction bases not matched to a gene: 9. The germline CDR1 and CDR2 sequences are SGHTA and FQGNSA. The full variable domain, completed using reference TRBV7-2 and TRBJ1-6, is GAGVSQSPSNKVTEKGKDVELRCDPISGHTALYWYRQSLGQGLEFLIYFQGNSAPDKSGLPSDRFSAERTGGSVSTLTIQRTQQEDSAVYLCASSLARDRGAVSPLHFGNGTRLTVT.

The chain uses TRBV7-8 and TRBJ2-7; D uncertain. Trimming shortened V by 2 bases and J by 4 bases, and 6 bases separated the two germline ends. CDR1 is SGHVS, CDR2 FQNEAQ, per germline. The CDR3 totals 12 residues. The CDR3 DNA is TGTGCCAGCAGCTTACTGGGTTACGAGCAGTACTTC. Protein sequence: CASSLLGYEQYF.

The chain recombines TRBV12-2 with TRBJ1-2. TRBV12-2 is termed a pseudogene. This CDR3 region has 11 residues. CDR3 in DNA: TGTGCAAGACGGGGCCTATGCGGCTACACCTTC. It specifies CARRGLCGYTF.

The CDR3 DNA is TGTGCCAGCAGCGTAGTCCAGGGCCCCACAGATACGCAGTATTTT. It encodes CASSVVQGPTDTQYF. J is TRBJ2-3 and V is TRBV9, with D perhaps matching TRBD1 (5 bases). Germline assignment: CDR1 SGDLS and CDR2 YYNGEE. V lost 0 bases to trimming and J lost 2 bases, with 10 bases between them. The CDR3 has 15 residues.

The CDR3 DNA sequence: TGTGCCAGCAGTGAAGCTGGACAGACCGGACGGACTGAAGCTTTCTTT. Its protein product is CASSEAGQTGRTEAFF. The V call is TRBV2, the J call TRBJ1-1, with D possibly TRBD1 on 6 matching bases. Germline lookup yields CDR1 SNHLY and CDR2 FYNNEI. The V end was cut by 0 bases, the J end by 5 bases, with 16 bases between. This CDR3 comprises 16 residues.

The V and J genes are TRBV7-2 and TRBJ2-7, with D unresolved. V gave up 1 base and J gave up 4 bases, with 5 bases separating them. The germline V gene has CDR1 SGHTA and CDR2 FQGNSA. The CDR3 has 12 amino acids. As DNA, the CDR3 is TGTGCCAGCAGCTTAGAGAGGTACGAGCAGTACTTC. Its translation: CASSLERYEQYF.

The chain couples TRBV7-8 to TRBJ2-5, with D possibly being TRBD1 (5 bases). The germline gives CDR1 SGHVS, CDR2 FQNEAQ. Trimming pared 5 bases from V and 2 bases from J, leaving 12 bases between. The CDR3 is 14 residues long. DNA of the CDR3: TGTGCCAGCAGCGTGCAGGGTAGTCAAGAGACCCAGTACTTC. It codes for CASSVQGSQETQYF.

The rearrangement joins TRBV11-1 to TRBJ1-1; D may be TRBD1 (6 bases). Trimming cost V 1 base and J 1 base, with 7 bases left between them. This CDR3 is built from 14 residues. Germline-derived CDR1 and CDR2 are SGHAT and FQDESV (reference sequence). CDR3 coding DNA: TGTGCCAGCAGCTTAGTCAGGGGGAACACTGAAGCTTTCTTT. This translates into CASSLVRGNTEAFF.

The chain is built from TRBV6-6 and TRBJ2-1; 10 nucleotides align to TRBD1. Trimming cost V 6 bases and J 3 bases; bases outside gene matches: 5. Germline lookup yields CDR1 MNHNY and CDR2 SVGAGI (reference sequence). CDR3 length: 15 amino acids. Here the CDR3 reads CASSDGQGGYNEQFF. As DNA, the CDR3 is TGTGCCAGCAGCGACGGACAGGGGGGCTACAATGAGCAGTTCTTC.

This clone was recorded a few times. The rearrangement joins TRBV19 to TRBJ2-7; 11 bases are shared with TRBD2. The length of the CDR3 is 16 residues. CDR1 and CDR2 from the germline V gene are LNHDA and SQIVND (reference sequence). V shed 5 bases, J shed 2 bases, and the junction held 8 bases outside the gene matches. The CDR3, as DNA: TGTGCCAGTAGTCGCGGACTAGCGGGTGTGACCTACGAGCAGTACTTC. Amino acids: CASSRGLAGVTYEQYF.

As to this clone: A junction end diverges from the germline sequence, so it may reflect a read error. This chain connects TRBV15 to TRBJ2-1; D assignment may be TRBD1 or TRBD2 (6 bases each). Germline values: CDR1 LNHNV, CDR2 YYDKDF (reference sequence). The CDR3 loop spans 15 amino acids. The CDR3 DNA reads as TGTGCCACCGGCAGGGCCGGAGGGGGTTACAATGAGCAGTTCTTC. Translated: CATGRAGGGYNEQFF.

The chain uses TRBV5-5 and TRBJ2-7; D perhaps matches TRBD2 (5 bases). The CDR3 runs 16 residues. V gave up 4 bases and J gave up 2 bases, with 19 bases separating them. Germline V gene data show CDR1 as SGHKS and CDR2 as YYEKEE (reference sequence). The CDR3 here is CASSHDPFSGTYEQYF. Here the CDR3 DNA reads TGTGCCAGCAGCCACGACCCGTTCTCGGGGACCTACGAGCAGTACTTC.

This chain uses TRBV5-1 with TRBJ2-2; 7 nucleotides agree with TRBD2. The trim removed 2 bases at V and 3 bases at J, leaving 7 bases unmatched. Germline V gene data show CDR1 as SGHRS and CDR2 as YFSETQ. This CDR3 region has 16 residues. The CDR3 nucleotides read TGCGCCAGCAGCTTAGGGAGGGAGTGGGACACCGGGGAGCTGTTTTTT. Translating it yields CASSLGREWDTGELFF. The full variable domain, its missing parts supplied by reference TRBV5-1 and TRBJ2-2, is KAGVTQTPRYLIKTRGQQVTLSCSPISGHRSVSWYQQTPGQGLQFLFEYFSETQRNKGNFPGRFSGRQFSNSRSEMNVSTLELGDSALYLCASSLGREWDTGELFFGEGSRLTVL.

The chain recombines TRBV7-2 with TRBJ2-3; TRBD1 matches 11 bases. CDR3 length: 15 amino acids. Germline V CDR1 and CDR2: SGHTA, FQGNSA. The junction had 6 bases not matched to a gene; V was cut back by 4 bases and J by 6 bases. The CDR3 coding sequence is TGTGCCAGCAGCTGGACAGGGGGCTCAGGGGATACGCAGTATTTT. This translates into CASSWTGGSGDTQYF.

The CDR3 DNA follows: TGTGCCAGCAGTTACCAGCCCCAGCTAGTCGCAGATACGCAGTATTTT. This gives the protein CASSYQPQLVADTQYF. The chain has TRBV6-5 and TRBJ2-3; no firm D call. V lost 2 bases, J lost 4 bases, and 16 bases lay in between. The CDR3 loop spans 16 amino acids. Germline-derived CDR1 and CDR2 are MNHEY and SVGAGI.

This clone was observed a single time. V usage is TRBV5-1 and J usage is TRBJ2-3; 12 nucleotides agree with TRBD2. The CDR3 runs to 17 residues. Germline V CDR1 and CDR2: SGHRS, YFSETQ. The trim removed 2 bases at V and 4 bases at J, leaving 8 bases unmatched. This CDR3 is CASSLSSGGALPDTQYF. The CDR3 DNA follows: TGCGCCAGCAGCTTATCTAGCGGGGGGGCCCTCCCAGATACGCAGTATTTT.